The source of this TCR beta chain is a study of T cell repertoires in cytomegalovirus infection. About the study: Both recently identified HLA-C-restricted and well-studied HLA-B-restricted CMV epitopes were used in the study. Based on public TCR beta signatures, there were indications of CMV infection and of a matching HLA type. Study results and caveats: The response measured ex vivo was dominated by TCR beta clonotypes (HLA-C-restricted and CMV-specific).

TCRdb recomputed calls from the reads with MiXCR, one row per CDR3 protein. The table has approximately 910,000 distinct CDR3 sequences, around a third seen once. Germline-derived CDR1 and CDR2 are SGHVS and FQNEAQ. The V end was cut by 7 bases, the J end by 7 bases, with 13 bases between. This CDR3 spans 13 amino acids. This clonotype was found a few times. Its cognate antigen is unknown. This TCR was sampled from a human donor in good health (CMV status not recorded). Some clones in this sample may be carry-over from other donors' samples. The rearrangement uses TRBV7-8 and TRBJ1-4, with D unresolved. The source was cultured CD8+ T cells from PBMCs, collected from culture after CMV antigen stimulation. CDR3 DNA sequence: TGTGCCAGCAACATGCGGGAGGGTGAAAAACTGTTTTTT. It yields the protein CASNMREGEKLFF.